This note documents a single T cell receptor beta chain sequence. Its antigen has not been determined. No clone much larger than this one lies a single base away; base qualities are absent. These data are taken from a study of blood T cell repertoires in COVID-19 (dated by TCRdb to the early 2020s). Context from the whole study: Collaborator samples came from the United States, Italy and Spain and covered acute and convalescent phases of COVID-19. The repertoires were released in a freely available public database meant as a resource for research on the immune response to SARS-CoV-2. Sample metadata almost always included a de-identified subject ID, COVID-19 status, age in years and sex. Deeply sampled blood TCRbeta repertoires from subjects exposed to, actively infected with, or recovered from COVID-19 were included in the dataset. The samples were drawn from the first 160 participants of the ongoing ImmuneRACE study and from 950 to 1,500 subjects provided by 6 global collaborators. The material from the prospective study consisted of cDNA or gDNA derived from T cells, B-cell-depleted T cells, or PBMCs. Where available, HLA class I and class II types were taken from metadata supplied by the sample provider and were not determined by assay-based typing.

TCRbeta CDR3 regions were amplified from genomic DNA by means of the immunoSEQ Assay, a bias-controlled multiplex PCR. On the authors' methods: Within the assay, amplification of reference gene primers was used to estimate how many nucleated cells each sample contained. To quantify the absolute abundance of each unique TCRbeta CDR3 rearrangement, sequence reads were collapsed and filtered. For each sample, productive Simpson clonality was calculated by taking the square root of Simpson's diversity index across productive rearrangements. Drawn from immuneACCESS, this table holds only the in-frame rearrangements with V and J called that TCRdb kept. Clones are partly lost; checked studies trace under half to an unresolved V gene and leave the rest unexplained. V, J and clone size are taken as reported in that table, and D and trimming were inferred from the DNA itself. Across this sample there are fewer than 200,000 clones, with roughly 84% seen only once. Roughly 3.2% of the sample is held by the ten biggest clonotypes.

Summary of the overall study and its limitations: The amount of clinical and demographic metadata varied by source and participant and was provided uncurated.

CDR1 and CDR2, per the germline V gene, are SGHTA and FQGNSA. V drops 0 bases and J drops 2 bases, leaving 7 bases in between. Taken from cysteine to phenylalanine, the CDR3 has 14 residues. The DNA shown is the 42-base CDR3, in frame from base 1. Participants in the prospective study were aged about 18 to 89 years, lived in some 24 United States geographic areas, and enrolled through a virtual design. In the prospective study, cohorts were assigned on the basis of participant-reported clinical history obtained from a screening survey and a study questionnaire. Exposed participants were defined as having been in contact with someone with a PCR-confirmed or clinician-diagnosed COVID-19 case within 2 weeks of study entry. In the prospective study, whole blood, serum and a nasopharyngeal or oropharyngeal swab were collected from each participant by mobile phlebotomists. Prospective study participants could optionally give additional blood draws and questionnaires over an approximately 2-month period. Before DNA extraction, blood samples from the prospective study were shipped at room temperature or frozen.

This chain joins TRBV7-2 to TRBJ1-2; the best D guess is TRBD1, with 5 bases matching. This clonotype originated in a woman in her 30s who had been exposed to COVID-19. Material for sequencing was PBMCs or T cells enriched from blood (not recorded which). The nucleotides are TGTGCCAGCAGCTTAGCGACAGTGAACTATGGCTACACCTTC. Translated, this is CASSLATVNYGYTF. The full variable domain, completed from the reference TRBV7-2 and TRBJ1-2 proteins outside the CDR3, reads GAGVSQSPSNKVTEKGKDVELRCDPISGHTALYWYRQSLGQGLEFLIYFQGNSAPDKSGLPSDRFSAERTGGSVSTLTIQRTQQEDSAVYLCASSLATVNYGYTFGSGTRLTVV.